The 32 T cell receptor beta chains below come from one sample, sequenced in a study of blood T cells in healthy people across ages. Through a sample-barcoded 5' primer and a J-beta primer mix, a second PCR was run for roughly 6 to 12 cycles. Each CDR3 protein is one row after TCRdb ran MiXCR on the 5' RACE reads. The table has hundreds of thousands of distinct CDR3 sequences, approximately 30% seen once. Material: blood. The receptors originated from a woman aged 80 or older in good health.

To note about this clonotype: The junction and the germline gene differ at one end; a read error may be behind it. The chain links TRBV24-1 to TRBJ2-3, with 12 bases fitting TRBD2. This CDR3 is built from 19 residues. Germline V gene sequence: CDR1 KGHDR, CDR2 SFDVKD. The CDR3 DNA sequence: TGTGCCGCCAGTGTAGTTGGGACTAGCGGGCCCTTTAGCACAGATACGCAGTATTTT. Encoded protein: CAASVVGTSGPFSTDTQYF.

The CDR3 sequence is CSASMGDYEQYF. CDR3 nucleotide sequence: TGCAGTGCTAGTATGGGGGACTACGAGCAGTACTTC. The J gene is TRBJ2-5, the V gene TRBV20-1, with D perhaps given as TRBD1 or TRBD2 (5 bases each). The J call may be faulty, since TRBJ2-7 better matches the DNA end. The CDR3 has 12 amino acids. Germline V gene sequence: CDR1 DFQATT, CDR2 SNEGSKA (reference sequence).

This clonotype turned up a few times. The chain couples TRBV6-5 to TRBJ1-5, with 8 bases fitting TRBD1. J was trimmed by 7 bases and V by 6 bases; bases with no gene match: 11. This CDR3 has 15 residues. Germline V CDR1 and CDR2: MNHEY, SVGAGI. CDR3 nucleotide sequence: TGTGCCAGCAGCCCCAGGGGGCTCGGAGGGCAGCCCCAGCATTTT. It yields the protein CASSPRGLGGQPQHF.

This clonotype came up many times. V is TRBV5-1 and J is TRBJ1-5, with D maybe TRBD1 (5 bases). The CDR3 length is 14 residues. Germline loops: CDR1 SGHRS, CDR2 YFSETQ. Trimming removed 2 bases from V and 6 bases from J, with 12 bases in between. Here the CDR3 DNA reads TGCGCCAGCAGCTTTGGCGGGGGGGGTCAGCCCCAGCATTTT. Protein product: CASSFGGGGQPQHF.

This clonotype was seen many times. CDR3 in DNA: TGTGCCAGCAGCCCCCTCGGACGGAAGAACACTGAAGCTTTCTTT. Amino acids: CASSPLGRKNTEAFF. The J gene is TRBJ1-1, the V gene TRBV4-2; no clear D gene. The CDR3 is made up of 15 amino acids. Looked up from germline, CDR1 is LGHNA and CDR2 is YNFKEQ. V lost 4 bases, J lost 1 base, and 13 bases lay in between.

The CDR3 sequence: CSVEGWLAGGSRSNEQFF. Written as DNA, the CDR3 is TGCAGCGTTGAAGGGTGGCTAGCGGGAGGCTCCAGGAGCAATGAGCAGTTCTTC. The chain couples TRBV29-1 to TRBJ2-1; TRBD2 matches at 11 bases. Germline CDR1 is SQVTM and CDR2 is ANQGSEA. This CDR3 contains 18 residues. The V segment lost 1 base and the J segment 6 bases; nucleotides outside the gene matches: 14.

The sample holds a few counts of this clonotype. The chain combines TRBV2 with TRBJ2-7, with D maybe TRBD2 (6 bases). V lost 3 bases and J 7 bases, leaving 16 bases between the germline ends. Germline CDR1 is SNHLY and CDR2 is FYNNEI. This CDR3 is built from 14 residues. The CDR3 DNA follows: TGTGCCAGCAGTGATACCGGACTACCTCTTGAGCAGTACTTC. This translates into CASSDTGLPLEQYF.

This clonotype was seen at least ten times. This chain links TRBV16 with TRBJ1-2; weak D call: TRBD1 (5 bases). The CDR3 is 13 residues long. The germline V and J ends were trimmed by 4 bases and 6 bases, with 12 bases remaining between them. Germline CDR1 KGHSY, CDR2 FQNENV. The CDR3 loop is CASSRMRGHGYTF. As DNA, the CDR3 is TGTGCCAGCAGCCGAATGAGGGGTCATGGCTACACCTTC.

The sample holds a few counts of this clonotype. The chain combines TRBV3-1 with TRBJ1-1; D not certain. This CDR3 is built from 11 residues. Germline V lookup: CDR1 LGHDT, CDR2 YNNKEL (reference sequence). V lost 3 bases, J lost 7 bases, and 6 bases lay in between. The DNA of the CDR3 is TGTGCCAGCAGCCAGGGATATGAAGCTTTCTTT. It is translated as CASSQGYEAFF.

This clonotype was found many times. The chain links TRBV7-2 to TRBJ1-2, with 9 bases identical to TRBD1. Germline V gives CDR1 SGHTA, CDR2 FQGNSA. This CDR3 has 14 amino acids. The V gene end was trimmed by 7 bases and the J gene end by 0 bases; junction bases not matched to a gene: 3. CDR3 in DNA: TGTGCCAGCACCAGGACAGGGGCTAACTATGGCTACACCTTC. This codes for CASTRTGANYGYTF.

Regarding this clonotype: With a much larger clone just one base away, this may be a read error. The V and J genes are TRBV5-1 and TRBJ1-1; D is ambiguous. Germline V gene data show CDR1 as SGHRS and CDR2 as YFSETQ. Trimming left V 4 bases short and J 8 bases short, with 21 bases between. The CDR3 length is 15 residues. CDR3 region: CASSTSSLGLGEAFF. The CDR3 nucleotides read TGCGCCAGCAGCACCTCAAGCTTGGGATTAGGGGAAGCTTTCTTT.

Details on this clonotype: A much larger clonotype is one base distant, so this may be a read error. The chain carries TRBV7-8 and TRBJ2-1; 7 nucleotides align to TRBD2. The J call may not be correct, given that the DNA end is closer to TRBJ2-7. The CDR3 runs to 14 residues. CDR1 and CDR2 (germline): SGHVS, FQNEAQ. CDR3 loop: CASSFGLVRNEQYF. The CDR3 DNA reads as TGTGCCAGCAGCTTCGGACTAGTTAGAAATGAGCAGTACTTC.

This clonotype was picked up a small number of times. The CDR3 protein is CASSSGLAGGPGTGELFF. CDR3 coding DNA: TGTGCCAGCAGCTCCGGACTAGCGGGGGGGCCGGGCACCGGGGAGCTGTTTTTT. The V and J genes are TRBV7-8 and TRBJ2-2; 15 bases agree with TRBD2. The CDR3 runs 18 residues. Germline V lookup: CDR1 SGHVS, CDR2 FQNEAQ. The V and J ends lost 4 bases and 4 bases, in that order; junction bases with no gene match: 7.

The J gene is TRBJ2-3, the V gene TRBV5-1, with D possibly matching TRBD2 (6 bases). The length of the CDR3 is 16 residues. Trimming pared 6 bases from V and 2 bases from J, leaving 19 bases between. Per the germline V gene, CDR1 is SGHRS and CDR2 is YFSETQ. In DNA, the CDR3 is TGCGCCAGCACTACCCGGGACTTGGGGCACACAGATACGCAGTATTTT. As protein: CASTTRDLGHTDTQYF.

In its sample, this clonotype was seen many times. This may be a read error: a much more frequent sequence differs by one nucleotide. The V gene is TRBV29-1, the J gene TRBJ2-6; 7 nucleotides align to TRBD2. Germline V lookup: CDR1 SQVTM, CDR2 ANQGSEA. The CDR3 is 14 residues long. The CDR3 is CSVEGGAGANVRTF. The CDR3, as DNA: TGCAGCGTTGAGGGAGGGGCTGGGGCCAACGTCCGGACTTTC.

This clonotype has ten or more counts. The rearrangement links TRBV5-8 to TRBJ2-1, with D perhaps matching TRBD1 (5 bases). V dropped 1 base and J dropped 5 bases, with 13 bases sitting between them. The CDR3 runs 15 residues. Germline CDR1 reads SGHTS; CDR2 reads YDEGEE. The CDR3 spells CASSLLGQGNNEQFF. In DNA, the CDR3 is TGTGCCAGCAGCTTGCTTGGGCAGGGTAACAATGAGCAGTTCTTC.

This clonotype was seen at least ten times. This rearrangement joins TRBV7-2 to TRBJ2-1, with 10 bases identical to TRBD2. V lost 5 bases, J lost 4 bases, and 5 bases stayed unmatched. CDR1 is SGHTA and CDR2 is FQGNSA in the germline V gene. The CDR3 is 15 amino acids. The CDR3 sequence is CASSRSGGQYNEQFF. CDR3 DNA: TGTGCCAGCAGCCGTAGCGGGGGGCAATACAATGAGCAGTTCTTC.

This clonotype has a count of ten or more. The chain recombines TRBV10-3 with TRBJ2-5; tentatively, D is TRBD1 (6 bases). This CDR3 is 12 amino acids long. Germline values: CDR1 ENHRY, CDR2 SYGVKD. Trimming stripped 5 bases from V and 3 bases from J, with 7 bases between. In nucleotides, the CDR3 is TGTGCCATCAGTAGGACAGAAGAGACCCAGTACTTC. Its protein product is CAISRTEETQYF.

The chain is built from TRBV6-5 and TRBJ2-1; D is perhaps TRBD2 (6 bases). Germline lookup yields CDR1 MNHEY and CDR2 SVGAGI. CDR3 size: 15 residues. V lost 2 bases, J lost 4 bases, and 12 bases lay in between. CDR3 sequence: CASSYGPGDYNEQFF. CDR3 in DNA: TGTGCCAGCAGTTACGGTCCGGGGGATTACAATGAGCAGTTCTTC.

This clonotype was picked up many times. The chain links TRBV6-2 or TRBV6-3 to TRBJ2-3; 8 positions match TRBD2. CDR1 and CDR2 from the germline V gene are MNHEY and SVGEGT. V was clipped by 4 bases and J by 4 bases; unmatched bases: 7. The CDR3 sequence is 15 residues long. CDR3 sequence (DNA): TGTGCCAGCAGTTTCCGAGCGGGGGCCTCAGATACGCAGTATTTT. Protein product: CASSFRAGASDTQYF.

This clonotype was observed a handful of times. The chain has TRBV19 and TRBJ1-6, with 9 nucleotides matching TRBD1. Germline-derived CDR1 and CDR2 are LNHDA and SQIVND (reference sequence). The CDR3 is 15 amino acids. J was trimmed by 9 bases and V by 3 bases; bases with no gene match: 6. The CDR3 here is CASSMNGQGSSPLHF. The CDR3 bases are TGTGCCAGTAGTATGAACGGACAGGGGAGTTCACCCCTCCACTTT.

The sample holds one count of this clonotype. The CDR3 loop is CASSVDNGAHNEQFF. For the CDR3, the DNA is TGTGCCAGCAGCGTAGACAACGGAGCCCACAATGAGCAGTTCTTC. The chain carries TRBV9 and TRBJ2-1; no clear D. V was clipped by 0 bases and J by 5 bases, with 12 bases between them. The CDR3 covers 15 residues. Germline CDR1 reads SGDLS; CDR2 reads YYNGEE.

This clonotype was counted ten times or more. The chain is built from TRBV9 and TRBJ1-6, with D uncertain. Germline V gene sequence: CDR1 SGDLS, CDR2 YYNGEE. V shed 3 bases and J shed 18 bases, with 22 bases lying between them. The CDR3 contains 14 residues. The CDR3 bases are TGTGCCAGCAGCGCTGGGGATCGGGGTTCAGAGCCCCACTTT. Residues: CASSAGDRGSEPHF.

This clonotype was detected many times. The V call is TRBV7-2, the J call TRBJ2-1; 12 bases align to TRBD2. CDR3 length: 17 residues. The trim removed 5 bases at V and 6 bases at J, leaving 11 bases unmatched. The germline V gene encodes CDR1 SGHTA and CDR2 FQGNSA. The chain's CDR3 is CASSPRLAGEFSNEQFF. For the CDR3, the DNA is TGTGCCAGCAGCCCTCGACTAGCGGGGGAATTTAGCAATGAGCAGTTCTTC.

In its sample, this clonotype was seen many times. CDR3 protein: CASSKPGRSTEAFF. CDR3 DNA: TGTGCCAGCAGCAAACCCGGGAGGTCCACTGAAGCTTTCTTT. The chain joins TRBV3-1 to TRBJ1-1; D is ambiguous. The CDR3 is 14 residues long. Trimming removed 5 bases from V and 4 bases from J, with 14 bases in between. The germline V gene has CDR1 LGHDT and CDR2 YNNKEL (reference sequence).

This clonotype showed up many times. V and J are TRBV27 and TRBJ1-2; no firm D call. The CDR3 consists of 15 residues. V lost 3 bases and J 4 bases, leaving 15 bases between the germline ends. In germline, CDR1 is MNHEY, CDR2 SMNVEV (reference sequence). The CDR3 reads CASSFLSSPSYGYTF. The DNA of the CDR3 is TGTGCCAGCAGTTTTCTCTCCAGCCCAAGCTATGGCTACACCTTC.

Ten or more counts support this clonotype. The CDR3, as DNA: TGTGCCAGCAGCTCCGGGGCCTCTCGGTCCTCCTACGAGCAGTACTTC. Amino acid sequence: CASSSGASRSSYEQYF. The rearrangement uses TRBV5-5 and TRBJ2-7; D possibly matches TRBD1 or TRBD2 (5 bases each). CDR1 is SGHKS, CDR2 YYEKEE, per germline (reference sequence). V dropped 3 bases and J dropped 0 bases, with 16 bases sitting between them. This CDR3 has 16 residues.

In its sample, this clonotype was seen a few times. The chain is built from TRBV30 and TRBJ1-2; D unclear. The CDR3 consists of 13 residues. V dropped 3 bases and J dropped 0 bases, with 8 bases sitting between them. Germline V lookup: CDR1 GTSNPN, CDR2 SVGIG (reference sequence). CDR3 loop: CAWSPGTNYGYTF. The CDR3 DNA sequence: TGTGCCTGGAGCCCGGGGACTAACTATGGCTACACCTTC.

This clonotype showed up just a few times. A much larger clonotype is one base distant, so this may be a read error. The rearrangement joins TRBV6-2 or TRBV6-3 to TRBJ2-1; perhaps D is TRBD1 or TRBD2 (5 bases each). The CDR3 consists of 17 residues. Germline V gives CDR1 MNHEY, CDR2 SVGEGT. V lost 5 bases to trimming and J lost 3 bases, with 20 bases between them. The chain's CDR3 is CASSGNPPGAGYNEQFF. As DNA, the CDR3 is TGTGCCAGCAGTGGAAACCCCCCCGGGGCCGGCTACAATGAGCAGTTCTTC.

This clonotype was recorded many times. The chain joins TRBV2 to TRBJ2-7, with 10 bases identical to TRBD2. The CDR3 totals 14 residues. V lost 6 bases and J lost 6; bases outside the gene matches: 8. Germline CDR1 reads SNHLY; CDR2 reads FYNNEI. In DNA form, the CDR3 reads TGTGCCAGCAGCGGACCGGGACTAGCGATCGAGCAGTACTTC. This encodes CASSGPGLAIEQYF.

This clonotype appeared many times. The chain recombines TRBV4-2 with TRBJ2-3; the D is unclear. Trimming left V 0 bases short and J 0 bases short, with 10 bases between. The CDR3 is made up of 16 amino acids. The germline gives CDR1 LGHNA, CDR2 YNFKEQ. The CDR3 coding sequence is TGTGCCAGCAGCCAAGACTGGATGTTGAGCACAGATACGCAGTATTTT. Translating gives CASSQDWMLSTDTQYF.

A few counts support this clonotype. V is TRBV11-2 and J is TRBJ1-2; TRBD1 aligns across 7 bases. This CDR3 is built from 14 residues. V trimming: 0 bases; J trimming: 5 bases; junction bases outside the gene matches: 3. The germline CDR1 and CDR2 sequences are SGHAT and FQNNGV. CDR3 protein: CASSLERQGYGYTF. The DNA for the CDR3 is TGTGCCAGCAGCTTAGAAAGACAGGGATATGGCTACACCTTC.